The clone carrying this T cell receptor (beta chain) was found a few times. Those with hyperthyroidism were 18 to 65 years old, newly diagnosed, and ill for under 2 months. Lactation, pregnancy, other autoimmune disease or uncontrolled infection led to exclusion of patients. Diagnosis rested on symptoms, serum thyroxine and TRAb, thyroid ultrasound, and orbital computed tomography. The PBMCs had their origin in about 9.7 ml of fresh peripheral blood. The source of the sample is a study of T cells in Graves' hyperthyroidism and ophthalmopathy. CDR3 length equals 12 residues. With 5 bases clipped from V and 8 bases from J, the junction kept 3 bases outside the gene matches. The source material, RNA transcripts, was used to amplify TCR beta CDR3 regions. First-round RT-PCR of the TCR CDR3 relied on the HTBI primer set. TCRdb reprocessed the multiplex PCR reads via MiXCR and lists one record per CDR3 protein. The table records roughly 400,000 distinct CDR3 sequences, around 25% of them present only once.

The source is a man aged 50 or older with Graves' hyperthyroidism. Source material: blood. This chain links TRBV12-3 or TRBV12-4 with TRBJ2-1; TRBD1 aligns across 7 bases. CDR3 sequence: CASSTGDDEQFF. DNA of the CDR3: TGTGCCAGCAGTACAGGGGATGATGAGCAGTTCTTC.